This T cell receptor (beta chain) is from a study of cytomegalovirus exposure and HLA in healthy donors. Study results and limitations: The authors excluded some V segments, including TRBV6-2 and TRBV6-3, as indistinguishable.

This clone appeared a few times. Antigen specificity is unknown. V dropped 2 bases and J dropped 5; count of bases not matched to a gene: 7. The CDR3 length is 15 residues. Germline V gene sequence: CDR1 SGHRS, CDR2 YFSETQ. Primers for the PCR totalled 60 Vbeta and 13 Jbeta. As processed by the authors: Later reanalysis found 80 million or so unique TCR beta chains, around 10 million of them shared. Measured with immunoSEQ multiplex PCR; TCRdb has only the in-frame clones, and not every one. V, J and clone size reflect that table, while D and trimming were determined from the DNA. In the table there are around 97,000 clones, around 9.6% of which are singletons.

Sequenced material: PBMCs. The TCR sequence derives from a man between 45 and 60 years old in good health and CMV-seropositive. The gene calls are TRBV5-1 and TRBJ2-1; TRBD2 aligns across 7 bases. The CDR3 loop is CASSFFGGSNNEQFF. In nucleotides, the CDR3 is TGCGCCAGCAGCTTCTTTGGCGGGAGTAACAATGAGCAGTTCTTC.